There are a few counts of the clone carrying this TCR beta chain. Antigen unknown. Unique molecular identifiers were present on cDNA, and template switching added a universal primer site. TCRdb fed the 5' RACE reads into MiXCR, producing one record per CDR3 protein. The sample yields more than 350,000 distinct CDR3 sequences, 9% seen once. Germline values: CDR1 SGHAT, CDR2 FQNNGV. The CDR3 runs 13 residues. V shed 2 bases and J shed 10 bases, with 12 bases lying between them. The data stem from a study of identical twins. Findings and limits, study-wide: The study drew conclusions from cross-sectional statistical analysis, not from following the same donors. Twin-shared out-of-frame alpha sequences were enriched for low generation probability.

This rearrangement joins TRBV11-2 to TRBJ2-1; D remains ambiguous. This TCR was recovered from a woman aged 45-59 years in good health. The source material was naive T cells sorted from blood. The DNA of the CDR3 is TGTGCCAGCAGCTTAATTAAGGGATGGGAGCAGTTCTTC. It encodes CASSLIKGWEQFF.